This T cell receptor (beta chain) derives from a study of T-cell reconstitution after alpha-beta-depleted transplantation in children. This clonotype was seen ten or more times. This sample's TCRbeta library carried unique molecular identifier barcodes. TCRdb re-analysed the PCR reads in MiXCR, keeping a single row per CDR3 protein. The sample contains over 150,000 distinct CDR3 sequences, roughly 15% of which appear only once. This specimen was PBMCs from the stem cell graft donor, taken from the stem cell graft. The sequence was obtained from a human donor who donated a stem cell graft to a child with acute lymphoblastic leukemia.

The CDR3 loop is CASSLSSGYYEQYF. CDR3 sequence (DNA): TGCGCCAGCAGCTTGTCTAGCGGATACTACGAGCAGTACTTC. The chain employs TRBV5-1 and TRBJ2-7; 7 nucleotides line up with TRBD2. V was pared by 1 base and J by 3 bases, with 4 bases of the junction left unmatched. From germline, CDR1 is SGHRS and CDR2 YFSETQ. This CDR3 region has 14 residues.